Listed below are T cell receptor beta chains from one sample, sequenced in a study of long-term antiretroviral therapy in people with HIV. Produced via immunoSEQ multiplex PCR; TCRdb's table is partial and in-frame only. The profile shows around 25,000 clones, around 79% of them singletons. The source was unsorted PBMCs, collected 1.1 years before starting antiretroviral therapy. These TCRs come from a woman aged 25 to 39 with HIV. CDR3s include the opening cysteine and the closing phenylalanine or tryptophan.

>16|TRBV5-1|TRBJ1-1
CASSLGRGAGDTEAFF
>14|TRBV6-5|TRBJ1-1
CASSYATGQGEAFF
>11|TRBV11-3|TRBJ2-3
CASSITDTQYF
>15|TRBV19|TRBJ1-1
CASSPLTRMGPEAFF
>15|TRBV15|TRBJ1-5
CATSRDPGAGQPQHF
>12|TRBV2|TRBJ2-1
CASAGIYNEQFF
>16|TRBV29-1|TRBJ2-1
CSVEGGRDRSYNEQFF
>15|TRBV6-1|TRBJ1-2
CASSDRTRASYGYTF
>15|TRBV5-1|TRBJ2-1
CASSPPMTAFNEQFF
>15|TRBV5-1|TRBJ2-7
CASSVGTYQRLEQYF
>13|TRBV6-5|TRBJ2-7
CASTPTGSYEQYF
>13|TRBV6-1|TRBJ1-1
CASSESTIFEAFF
>15|TRBV6-1|TRBJ1-2
CASSEATGPYYGYTF
>16|TRBV27|TRBJ1-5
CASRGTGTVDNQPQHF
>15|TRBV7-8|TRBJ1-1
CASSDYGTAHLEAFF
>15|TRBV5-4|TRBJ2-7
CASSTRQGGTYEQYF
>15|TRBV30|TRBJ2-1
CAWSVWGSKGNEQFF
>16|TRBV6-1|TRBJ1-1
CASSEQGASLYTEAFF
>15|TRBV7-9|TRBJ1-6
CASSLLGQANSPLHF
>15|TRBV18|TRBJ2-4
CASSRTRESKNIQYF
>15|TRBV2|TRBJ1-6
CASSEQGFTNSPLHF
>14|TRBV29-1|TRBJ1-2
CSVAGQGTPWGYTF
>15|TRBV7-8|TRBJ1-1
CASSGGTGLNTEAFF
>16|TRBV4-1|TRBJ1-5
CASSQSLTGGGQPQHF
>14|TRBV30|TRBJ1-2
CAWSTPGGIYGYTF
>11|TRBV6-5|TRBJ1-2
CASNSGYGYTF
>16|TRBV27|TRBJ2-7
CASSSLRDLGVYEQYF
>15|TRBV18|TRBJ2-4
CATSRVSPPQNIQYF
>16|TRBV18|TRBJ1-6
CASSPPAVSGYSPLHF
>13|TRBV27|TRBJ1-1
CASGVMLNTEAFF
>16|TRBV12-5|TRBJ1-2
CASGLTRQGVNHGYTF
>13|TRBV7-9|TRBJ1-1
CASETVKNTEAFF
>15|TRBV19|TRBJ1-1
CASSIESLGRREAFF
>12|TRBV6-1|TRBJ2-7
CASRNARDEQYF
>13|TRBV19|TRBJ2-7
CASSPGTSYEQYF
>15|TRBV6-1|TRBJ1-5
CAIFRGRRVDQPQHF
>16|TRBV5-5|TRBJ1-3
CASSLGGNLSGNTIYF
>17|TRBV9|TRBJ2-5
CASSPTSGGALGETQYF
>13|TRBV9|TRBJ1-1
CASSVKRTDEAFF
>15|TRBV4-1|TRBJ1-2
CASSHQRTGAYGYTF
>16|TRBV4-1|TRBJ2-1
CASSHFEAAVLRPQFF
>14|TRBV29-1|TRBJ1-1
CSVGNRDRAPEAFF
>14|TRBV4-1|TRBJ1-1
CASSQNRGDTEAFF